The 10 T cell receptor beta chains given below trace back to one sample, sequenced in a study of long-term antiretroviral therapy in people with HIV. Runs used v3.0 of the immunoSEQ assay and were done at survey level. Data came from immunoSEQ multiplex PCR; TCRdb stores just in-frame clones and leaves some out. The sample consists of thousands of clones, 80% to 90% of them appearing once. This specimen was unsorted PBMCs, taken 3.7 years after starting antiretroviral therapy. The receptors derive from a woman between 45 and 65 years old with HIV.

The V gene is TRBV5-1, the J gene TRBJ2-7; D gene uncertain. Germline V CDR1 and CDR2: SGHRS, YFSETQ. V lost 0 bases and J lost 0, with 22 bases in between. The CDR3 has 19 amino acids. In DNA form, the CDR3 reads TGCGCCAGCAGCTTGGCCAAAAGCTCGTTCACGCCGAGCTCCTACGAGCAGTACTTC. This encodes CASSLAKSSFTPSSYEQYF. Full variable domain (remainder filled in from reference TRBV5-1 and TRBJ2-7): KAGVTQTPRYLIKTRGQQVTLSCSPISGHRSVSWYQQTPGQGLQFLFEYFSETQRNKGNFPGRFSGRQFSNSRSEMNVSTLELGDSALYLCASSLAKSSFTPSSYEQYFGPGTRLTVT.

The CDR3 DNA is TGTGCCAGCAGTTTAGAGCGGGGCCCGCACGAGCAGTACTTC. This sequence encodes CASSLERGPHEQYF. This rearrangement joins TRBV27 to TRBJ2-7, with TRBD2 identical over 7 bases. V shed 2 bases and J 5 bases; nucleotides not matched to a gene: 6. The germline V gene encodes CDR1 MNHEY and CDR2 SMNVEV (reference sequence). The CDR3 loop spans 14 amino acids.

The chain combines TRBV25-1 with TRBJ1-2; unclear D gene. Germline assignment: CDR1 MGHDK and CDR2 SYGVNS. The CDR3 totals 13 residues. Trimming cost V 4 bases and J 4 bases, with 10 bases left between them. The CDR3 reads CASSVGEGYGYTF. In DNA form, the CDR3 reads TGTGCCAGCAGTGTGGGAGAAGGCTATGGCTACACCTTC.

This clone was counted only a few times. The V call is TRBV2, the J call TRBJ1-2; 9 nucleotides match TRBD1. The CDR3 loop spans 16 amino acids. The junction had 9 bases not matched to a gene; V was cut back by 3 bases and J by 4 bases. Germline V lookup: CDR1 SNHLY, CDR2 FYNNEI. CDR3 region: CASSEWRDRVGYGYTF. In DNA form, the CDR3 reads TGTGCCAGCAGTGAGTGGCGGGACAGGGTCGGCTATGGCTACACCTTC.

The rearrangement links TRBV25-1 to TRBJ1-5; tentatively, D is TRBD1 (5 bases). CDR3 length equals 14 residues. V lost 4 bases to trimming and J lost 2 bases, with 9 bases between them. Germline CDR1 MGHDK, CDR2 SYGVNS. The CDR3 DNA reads TGTGCCAGCAGTGCAGGGATAGGCAATCAGCCCCAGCATTTT. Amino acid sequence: CASSAGIGNQPQHF.

The CDR3 sequence: CASSLINPLAGVVNEQYF. For the CDR3, the DNA is TGTGCCAGCAGCTTGATAAACCCACTAGCGGGAGTGGTAAACGAGCAGTACTTC. The rearrangement uses TRBV7-9 and TRBJ2-7; 11 bases match TRBD2. The J segment lost 5 bases and the V segment lost 3 bases, leaving 15 bases of the junction unmatched. There are 18 residues in the CDR3. Germline V gives CDR1 SEHNR, CDR2 FQNEAQ (reference sequence).

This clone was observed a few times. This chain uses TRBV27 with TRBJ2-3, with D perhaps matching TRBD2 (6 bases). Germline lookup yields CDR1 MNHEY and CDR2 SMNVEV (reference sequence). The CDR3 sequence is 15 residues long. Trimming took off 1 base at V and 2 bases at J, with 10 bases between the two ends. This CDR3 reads CASSLFGLTTDTQYF. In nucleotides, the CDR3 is TGTGCCAGCAGTTTATTCGGACTAACCACAGATACGCAGTATTTT.

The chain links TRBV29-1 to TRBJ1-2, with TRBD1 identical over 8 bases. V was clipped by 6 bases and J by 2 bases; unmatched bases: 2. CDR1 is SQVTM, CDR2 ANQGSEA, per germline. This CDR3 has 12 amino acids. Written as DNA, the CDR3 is TGCAGCGTCTGGGACAGGAACTATGGCTACACCTTC. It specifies CSVWDRNYGYTF.

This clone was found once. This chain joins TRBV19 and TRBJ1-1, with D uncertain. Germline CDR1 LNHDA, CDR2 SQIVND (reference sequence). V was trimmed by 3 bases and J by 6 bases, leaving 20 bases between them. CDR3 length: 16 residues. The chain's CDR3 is CASSIGLRVMSAEAFF. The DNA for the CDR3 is TGTGCCAGTAGTATTGGGCTGAGGGTAATGAGCGCTGAAGCTTTCTTT.

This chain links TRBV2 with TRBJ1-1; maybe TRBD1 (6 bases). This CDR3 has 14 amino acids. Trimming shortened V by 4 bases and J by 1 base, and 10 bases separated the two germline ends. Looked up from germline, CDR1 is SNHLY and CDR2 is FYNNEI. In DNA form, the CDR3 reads TGTGCCAGCAGTGCGGAGACAGGGAACACTGAAGCTTTCTTT. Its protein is CASSAETGNTEAFF.